This T cell receptor beta chain was identified in a study of T cell responses to AZD1222 COVID-19 vaccine. Overall study results and limits: Clonal diversity may have been underestimated in mostly white British donors. Unmutated variant regions are reportedly targeted by nearly half of spike-specific TCRs.

Analyses pooled second doses at about 4 or about 12 weeks. Profiling relied on immunoSEQ multiplex PCR, and the TCRdb table lists in-frame clones only, not all of them. The sample has approximately 110,000 clones, about 85% seen once. About this clone itself: What it binds is unknown.

This TCR derives from an adult who received the AZD1222 COVID-19 vaccine. The starting material was peripheral blood, obtained 28 days after the second AZD1222 dose.

The CDR3 here is CASSQVRDRGPEQYF. For the CDR3, the DNA is TGTGCCAGCAGCCAAGTCCGGGACAGGGGACCCGAGCAGTACTTC. The chain employs TRBV3-1 (or the pseudogene TRBV3-2) and TRBJ2-7; 10 bases line up with TRBD1. The CDR3 loop spans 15 amino acids. Germline V gene sequence: CDR1 LGHDT, CDR2 YNNKEL (reference sequence). Trimming cost V 1 base and J 6 bases; bases outside gene matches: 6.